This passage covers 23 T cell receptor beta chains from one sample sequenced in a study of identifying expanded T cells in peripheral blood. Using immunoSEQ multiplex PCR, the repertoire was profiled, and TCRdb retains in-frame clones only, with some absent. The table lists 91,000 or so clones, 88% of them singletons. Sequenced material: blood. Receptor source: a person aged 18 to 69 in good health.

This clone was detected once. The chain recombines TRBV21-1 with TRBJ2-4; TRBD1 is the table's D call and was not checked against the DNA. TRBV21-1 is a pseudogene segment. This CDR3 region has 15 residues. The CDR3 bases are TGTGCCAGCAGCCTAAACGGACAGACAAAAAACATTCAGTACTTC. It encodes CASSLNGQTKNIQYF.

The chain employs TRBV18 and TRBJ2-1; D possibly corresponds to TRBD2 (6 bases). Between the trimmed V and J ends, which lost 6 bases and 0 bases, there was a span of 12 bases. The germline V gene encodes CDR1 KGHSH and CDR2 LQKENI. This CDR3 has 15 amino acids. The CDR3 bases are TGTGCCAGCTCGCGGGACTTTAGCTCCTACAATGAGCAGTTCTTC. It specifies CASSRDFSSYNEQFF.

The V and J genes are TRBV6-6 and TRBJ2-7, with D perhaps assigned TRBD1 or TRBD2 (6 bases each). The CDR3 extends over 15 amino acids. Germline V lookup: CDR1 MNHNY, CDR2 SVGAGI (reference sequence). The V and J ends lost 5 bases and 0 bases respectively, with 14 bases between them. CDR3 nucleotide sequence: TGTGCCAGCAGTACCGGGGGCAAAAGCTCCTACGAGCAGTACTTC. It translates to CASSTGGKSSYEQYF.

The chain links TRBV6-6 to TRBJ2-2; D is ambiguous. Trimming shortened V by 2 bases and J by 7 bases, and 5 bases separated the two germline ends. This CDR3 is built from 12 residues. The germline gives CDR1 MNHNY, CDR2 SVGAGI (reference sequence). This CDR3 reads CASSYADGELFF. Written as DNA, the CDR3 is TGTGCCAGCAGTTACGCGGACGGGGAGCTGTTTTTT.

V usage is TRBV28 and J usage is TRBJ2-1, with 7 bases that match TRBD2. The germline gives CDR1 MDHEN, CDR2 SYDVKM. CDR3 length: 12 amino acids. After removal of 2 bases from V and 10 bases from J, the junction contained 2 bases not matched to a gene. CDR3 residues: CASSLVGREQFF. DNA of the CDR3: TGTGCCAGCAGTTTAGTCGGGAGGGAGCAGTTCTTC.

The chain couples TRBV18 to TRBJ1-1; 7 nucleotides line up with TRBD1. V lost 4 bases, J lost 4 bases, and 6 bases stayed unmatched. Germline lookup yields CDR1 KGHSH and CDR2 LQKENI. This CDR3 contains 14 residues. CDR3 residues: CASSLRQGGTEAFF. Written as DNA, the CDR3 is TGTGCCAGCTCACTCCGACAGGGTGGCACTGAAGCTTTCTTT.

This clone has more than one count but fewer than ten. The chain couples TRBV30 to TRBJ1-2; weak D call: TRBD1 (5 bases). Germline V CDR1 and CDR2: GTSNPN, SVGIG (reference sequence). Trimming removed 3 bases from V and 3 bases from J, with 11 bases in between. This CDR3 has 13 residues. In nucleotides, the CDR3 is TGTGCCTGGAGCCGGGGAGGGGACTATGGCTACACCTTC. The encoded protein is CAWSRGGDYGYTF.

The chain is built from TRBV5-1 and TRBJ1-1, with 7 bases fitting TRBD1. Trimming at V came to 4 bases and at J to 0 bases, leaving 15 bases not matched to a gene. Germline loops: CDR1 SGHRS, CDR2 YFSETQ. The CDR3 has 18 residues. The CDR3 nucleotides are TGCGCCAGCAGCCCCAAAATCCAGGACAGGCGATTGAACACTGAAGCTTTCTTT. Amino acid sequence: CASSPKIQDRRLNTEAFF.

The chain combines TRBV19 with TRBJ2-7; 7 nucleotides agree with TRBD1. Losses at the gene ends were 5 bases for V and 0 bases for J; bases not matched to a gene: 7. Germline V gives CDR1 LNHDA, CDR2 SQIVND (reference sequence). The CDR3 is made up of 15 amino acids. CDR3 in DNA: TGTGCCAGTAGTGTTACAGGGGCATACTCCTACGAGCAGTACTTC. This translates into CASSVTGAYSYEQYF.

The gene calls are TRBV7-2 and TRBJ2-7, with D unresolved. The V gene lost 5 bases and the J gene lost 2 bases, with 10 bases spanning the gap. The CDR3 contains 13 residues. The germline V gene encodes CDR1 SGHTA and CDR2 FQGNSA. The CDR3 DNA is TGTGCCAGCAGCCCCGGACGGACCTACGAGCAGTACTTC. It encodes CASSPGRTYEQYF. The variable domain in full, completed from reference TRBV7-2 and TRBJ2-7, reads GAGVSQSPSNKVTEKGKDVELRCDPISGHTALYWYRQSLGQGLEFLIYFQGNSAPDKSGLPSDRFSAERTGGSVSTLTIQRTQQEDSAVYLCASSPGRTYEQYFGPGTRLTVT.

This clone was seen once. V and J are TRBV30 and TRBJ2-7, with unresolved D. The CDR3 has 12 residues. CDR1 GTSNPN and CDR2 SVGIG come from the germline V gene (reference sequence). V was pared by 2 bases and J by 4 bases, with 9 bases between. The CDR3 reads CAWSLPSYEQYF. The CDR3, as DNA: TGTGCCTGGAGTCTACCCTCTTACGAGCAGTACTTC.

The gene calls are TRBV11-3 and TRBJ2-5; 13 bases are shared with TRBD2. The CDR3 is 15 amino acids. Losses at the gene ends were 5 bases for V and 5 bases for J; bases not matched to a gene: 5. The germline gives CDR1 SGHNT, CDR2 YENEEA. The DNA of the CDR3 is TGTGCCAGCAGCCGCGGGACTAGCGGGGCGGAGACCCAGTACTTC. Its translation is CASSRGTSGAETQYF.

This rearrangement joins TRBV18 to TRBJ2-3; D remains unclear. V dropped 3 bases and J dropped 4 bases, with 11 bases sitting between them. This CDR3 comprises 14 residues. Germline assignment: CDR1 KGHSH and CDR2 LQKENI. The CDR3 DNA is TGTGCCAGCTCACCGACTTGGGTGCCAGATACGCAGTATTTT. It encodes CASSPTWVPDTQYF.

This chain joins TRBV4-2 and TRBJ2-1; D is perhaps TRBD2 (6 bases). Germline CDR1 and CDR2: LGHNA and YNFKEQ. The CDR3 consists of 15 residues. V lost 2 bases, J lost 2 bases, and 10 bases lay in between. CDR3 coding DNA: TGTGCCAGCAGCCAATGGCGGGGAACCTACAATGAGCAGTTCTTC. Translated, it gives CASSQWRGTYNEQFF.

In DNA form, the CDR3 reads TGCGCCAGCAGCTCGGGACCGGGACAGCTTTTCTACGAGCAGTACTTC. Translating gives CASSSGPGQLFYEQYF. This chain joins TRBV5-1 and TRBJ2-7; 7 bases align to TRBD1. The germline V gene has CDR1 SGHRS and CDR2 YFSETQ. V was pared by 3 bases and J by 3 bases, with 12 bases of the junction left unmatched. The CDR3 sequence is 16 residues long.

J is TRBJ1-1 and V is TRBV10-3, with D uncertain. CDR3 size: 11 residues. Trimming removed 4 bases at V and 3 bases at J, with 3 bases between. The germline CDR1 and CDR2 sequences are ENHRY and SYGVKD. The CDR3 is CAISGDTEAFF. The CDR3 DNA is TGTGCCATCAGTGGGGACACTGAAGCTTTCTTT.

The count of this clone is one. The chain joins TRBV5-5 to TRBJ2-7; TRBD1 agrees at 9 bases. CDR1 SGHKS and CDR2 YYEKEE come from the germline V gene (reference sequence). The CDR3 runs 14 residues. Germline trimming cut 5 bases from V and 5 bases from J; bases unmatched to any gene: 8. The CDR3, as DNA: TGTGCCAGCAGTGGGGGACAGGGAATCCACGAGCAGTACTTC. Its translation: CASSGGQGIHEQYF.

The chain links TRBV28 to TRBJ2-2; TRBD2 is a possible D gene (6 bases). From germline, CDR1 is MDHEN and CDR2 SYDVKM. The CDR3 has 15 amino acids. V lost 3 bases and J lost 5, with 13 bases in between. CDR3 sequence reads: CASSFDSGGTGELFF. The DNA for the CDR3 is TGTGCCAGCAGTTTCGATTCAGGAGGGACCGGGGAGCTGTTTTTT.

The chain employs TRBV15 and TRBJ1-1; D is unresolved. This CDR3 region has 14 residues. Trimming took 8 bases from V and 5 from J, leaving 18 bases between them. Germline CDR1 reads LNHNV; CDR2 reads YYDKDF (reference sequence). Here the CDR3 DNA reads TGTGCCACCGCGGCCCCCCCGGGATCTACTGAAGCTTTCTTT. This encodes CATAAPPGSTEAFF.

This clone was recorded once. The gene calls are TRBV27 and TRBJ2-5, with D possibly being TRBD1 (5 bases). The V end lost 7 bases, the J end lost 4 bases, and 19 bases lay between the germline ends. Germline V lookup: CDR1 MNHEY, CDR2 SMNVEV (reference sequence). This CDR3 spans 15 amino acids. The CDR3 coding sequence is TGTGCCAGCATCCGGACCGAGGAAACAGGAGAGACCCAGTACTTC. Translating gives CASIRTEETGETQYF.

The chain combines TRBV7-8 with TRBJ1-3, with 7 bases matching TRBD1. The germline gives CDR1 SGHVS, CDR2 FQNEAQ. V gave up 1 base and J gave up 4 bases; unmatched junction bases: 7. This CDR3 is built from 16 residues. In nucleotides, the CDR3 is TGTGCCAGCAGCTTAGTCCCAGGGGGTTACGGAAACACCATATATTTT. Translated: CASSLVPGGYGNTIYF.

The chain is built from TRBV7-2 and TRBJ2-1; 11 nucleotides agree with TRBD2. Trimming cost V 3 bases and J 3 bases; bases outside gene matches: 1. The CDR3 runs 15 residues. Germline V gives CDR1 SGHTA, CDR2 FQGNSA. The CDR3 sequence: CASSFSGRDYNEQFF. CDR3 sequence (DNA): TGTGCCAGCAGCTTTAGCGGGAGGGACTACAATGAGCAGTTCTTC.

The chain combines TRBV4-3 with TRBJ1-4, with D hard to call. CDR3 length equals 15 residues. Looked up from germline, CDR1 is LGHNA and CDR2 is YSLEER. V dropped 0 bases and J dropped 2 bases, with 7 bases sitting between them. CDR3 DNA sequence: TGCGCCAGCAGCCAAGAGAGGTGGACTAATGAAAAACTGTTTTTT. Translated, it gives CASSQERWTNEKLFF.